This T cell receptor (beta chain) was identified during a study of blood T cell repertoires in COVID-19. Study summary: The United States, Italy and Spain supplied acute and convalescent COVID-19 samples. From T cells, B-cell-depleted T cells, or PBMCs came the material, which was cDNA or gDNA.

CDR1 is GTSNPN, CDR2 SVGIG, per germline (reference sequence). V lost 0 bases and J lost 2, with 4 bases in between. This CDR3 spans 12 amino acids. Original data processing: The assay estimated nucleated cells by amplifying reference gene primers. Sequencing used immunoSEQ multiplex PCR; TCRdb keeps in-frame clones, though not all of them. That table gives V, J and clone size, and the DNA gave D and trimming. This table holds under 300,000 clones, around 84% found once. Source material: peripheral blood. This sequence originates from a woman aged 40 to 49 who had recovered from COVID-19. The V call is TRBV30, the J call TRBJ1-2; D is undetermined. In DNA form, the CDR3 reads TGTGCCTGGAGTGTACAGAACTATGGCTACACCTTC. Its protein is CAWSVQNYGYTF. Based on the CDR3 plus reference TRBV30 and TRBJ1-2, the full variable domain is SQTIHQWPATLVQPVGSPLSLECTVEGTSNPNLYWYRQAAGRGLQLLFYSVGIGQISSEVPQNLSASRPQDRQFILSSKKLLLSDSGFYLCAWSVQNYGYTFGSGTRLTVV.